The 21 T cell receptor beta chains below come from one sample, sequenced in a study of T cells after yellow fever vaccination. MiXCR, applied by TCRdb to the 5' RACE reads, yields one record per CDR3 protein. The profile covers 300,000 or so distinct CDR3 sequences, with approximately 13% appearing a single time and around 0.55% taken by the ten largest. This material consisted of CD4+ T cells sorted from PBMCs, taken 45 days after the yellow fever booster vaccination. These receptor sequences come from a man aged 30-40 years who received the YFV17D yellow fever vaccine.

This clonotype was observed a few times. The genes are TRBV2 and TRBJ1-2; D gene unclear. Trimming removed 8 bases at V and 0 bases at J, with 16 bases between. This CDR3 is 15 amino acids long. CDR1 is SNHLY, CDR2 FYNNEI, per germline. CDR3 bases: TGTGCCAGCCGCCGGAACGCAGTAGCTAACTATGGCTACACCTTC. It translates to CASRRNAVANYGYTF.

This clonotype was picked up a small number of times. The chain couples TRBV29-1 to TRBJ2-2, with D perhaps TRBD1 (6 bases). V was clipped by 7 bases and J by 1 base, with 13 bases between them. The CDR3 is 14 residues long. Per the germline V gene, CDR1 is SQVTM and CDR2 is ANQGSEA. CDR3 sequence reads: CSGRQAGNTGELFF. For the CDR3, the DNA is TGCAGCGGACGACAGGCCGGGAACACCGGGGAGCTGTTTTTT.

The V and J genes are TRBV9 and TRBJ2-4, with 8 bases lining up with TRBD1. CDR1 SGDLS and CDR2 YYNGEE come from the germline V gene. The J segment lost 5 bases and the V segment lost 4 bases, leaving 5 bases of the junction unmatched. This CDR3 is built from 14 residues. CDR3 amino acids: CASSQPGQENIQYF. The CDR3 DNA reads as TGTGCCAGCAGCCAACCGGGACAGGAAAACATTCAGTACTTC.

The rearrangement joins TRBV5-1 to TRBJ2-5; 7 bases are shared with TRBD1. CDR1 is SGHRS, CDR2 YFSETQ, per germline. This CDR3 comprises 14 residues. V was pared by 3 bases and J by 5 bases, with 7 bases of the junction left unmatched. The CDR3 bases are TGCGCCAGCAGCTACACAGGGGTCGGCGAGACCCAGTACTTC. Amino acid sequence: CASSYTGVGETQYF. Full variable domain (outside the CDR3, taken from reference TRBV5-1 and TRBJ2-5): KAGVTQTPRYLIKTRGQQVTLSCSPISGHRSVSWYQQTPGQGLQFLFEYFSETQRNKGNFPGRFSGRQFSNSRSEMNVSTLELGDSALYLCASSYTGVGETQYFGPGTRLLVL.

This clonotype came up a few times. The chain recombines TRBV7-8 with TRBJ1-2, with 8 bases lining up with TRBD1. The CDR3 sequence is 13 residues long. V was pared by 4 bases and J by 10 bases, with 8 bases of the junction left unmatched. Germline V gives CDR1 SGHVS, CDR2 FQNEAQ. The CDR3 loop is CASSSGTGSFYTF. In nucleotides, the CDR3 is TGTGCCAGCAGCTCCGGGACAGGTTCCTTCTACACCTTC.

The chain recombines TRBV5-6 with TRBJ1-6; D gene uncertain. The V gene lost 0 bases and the J gene lost 5 bases, with 9 bases spanning the gap. Germline CDR1 SGHDT, CDR2 YYEEEE. The CDR3 runs 15 residues. DNA of the CDR3: TGTGCCAGCAGCTTGGCTCCAACCAATAATTCACCCCTCCACTTT. It specifies CASSLAPTNNSPLHF.

The chain employs TRBV12-3 or TRBV12-4 and TRBJ2-1, with D perhaps matching TRBD2 (6 bases). Trimming pared 6 bases from V and 15 bases from J, leaving 15 bases between. The CDR3 contains 11 residues. In DNA, the CDR3 is TGTGCCAGCAGCGGAACGGGAGTGCCGTTCTTC. This encodes CASSGTGVPFF.

The chain uses TRBV4-3 and TRBJ2-7, with 7 bases matching TRBD2. From germline, CDR1 is LGHNA and CDR2 YSLEER. The V gene end was trimmed by 0 bases and the J gene end by 4 bases; junction bases not matched to a gene: 15. CDR3 size: 18 residues. The CDR3 nucleotides are TGCGCCAGCAGCCAAGATGGGGTTGCTAGCGGAGGGATGTACGAGCAGTACTTC. Its protein is CASSQDGVASGGMYEQYF.

This clonotype has more than one count but fewer than ten. J is TRBJ2-3 and V is TRBV2; D remains unclear. Germline assignment: CDR1 SNHLY and CDR2 FYNNEI. V was pared by 0 bases and J by 2 bases, with 12 bases between. The length of the CDR3 is 16 residues. The CDR3 protein is CASSEARSRPTDTQYF. The DNA for the CDR3 is TGTGCCAGCAGTGAAGCGCGTAGCAGACCCACAGATACGCAGTATTTT.

This chain's CDR3 is CASSSPGGGKETQYF. CDR3 nucleotides: TGTGCCAGCAGCTCCCCTGGGGGAGGCAAAGAGACCCAGTACTTC. The V gene is TRBV5-4, the J gene TRBJ2-5; tentatively, D is TRBD2 (6 bases). Trimming pared 3 bases from V and 3 bases from J, leaving 15 bases between. The CDR3 loop spans 15 amino acids. Germline V gene sequence: CDR1 SGHNT, CDR2 YYREEE (reference sequence).

The rearrangement joins TRBV18 to TRBJ2-7; D unclear. This CDR3 region has 11 residues. Looked up from germline, CDR1 is KGHSH and CDR2 is LQKENI. Trimming left V 6 bases short and J 5 bases short, with 8 bases between. CDR3 coding DNA: TGTGCCAGCTCCACCGGCGACGAGCAGTACTTC. Translating it yields CASSTGDEQYF.

This clonotype has more than one count but fewer than ten. The chain combines TRBV5-1 with TRBJ2-7, with TRBD2 matching over 7 bases. Germline CDR1 SGHRS, CDR2 YFSETQ. The CDR3 is made up of 14 amino acids. Trimming cost V 0 bases and J 2 bases; bases outside gene matches: 2. The CDR3 sequence is CASSLAGLAYEQYF. CDR3 sequence (DNA): TGCGCCAGCAGCTTGGCCGGACTAGCCTACGAGCAGTACTTC.

This clonotype has ten or more counts. The chain employs TRBV7-9 and TRBJ1-2, with D possibly matching TRBD1 (6 bases). V lost 3 bases and J lost 4, with 12 bases in between. CDR1 SEHNR and CDR2 FQNEAQ come from the germline V gene (reference sequence). The CDR3 runs to 14 residues. The CDR3 sequence is CASSFNREGYGYTF. Written as DNA, the CDR3 is TGTGCCAGCAGCTTCAACAGGGAGGGCTATGGCTACACCTTC.

V usage is TRBV7-2 and J usage is TRBJ2-5, with TRBD1 matching 7 bases. Germline V lookup: CDR1 SGHTA, CDR2 FQGNSA. This CDR3 spans 13 amino acids. With 3 bases clipped from V and 4 bases from J, the junction kept 2 bases outside the gene matches. The CDR3 DNA is TGTGCCAGCAGCTTTGAGGGGGCAGAGACCCAGTACTTC. It is translated as CASSFEGAETQYF.

The chain carries TRBV29-1 and TRBJ2-1; the D gene could be TRBD1 or TRBD2 (5 bases each). CDR1 SQVTM and CDR2 ANQGSEA come from the germline V gene. CDR3 length equals 11 residues. CDR3 DNA: TGCAGTGACGCTGGGGCGGCGGGGCAGTTCTTC. Its protein product is CSDAGAAGQFF.

V and J are TRBV25-1 and TRBJ2-6; 9 bases agree with TRBD1. CDR1 and CDR2 (germline): MGHDK, SYGVNS. The CDR3 loop spans 17 amino acids. The J segment lost 0 bases and the V segment lost 2 bases, leaving 2 bases of the junction unmatched. The DNA for the CDR3 is TGTGCCAGCAGTGAAGGGACAGGGATCTCTGGGGCCAACGTCCTGACTTTC. It specifies CASSEGTGISGANVLTF.

This clonotype was found a few times. The chain uses TRBV20-1 and TRBJ2-7, with unresolved D. This CDR3 is built from 10 residues. Trimming pared 3 bases from V and 6 bases from J, leaving 6 bases between. Germline CDR1 is DFQATT and CDR2 is SNEGSKA (reference sequence). The CDR3 spells CSARLAEQYF. Here the CDR3 DNA reads TGCAGTGCTAGGCTCGCCGAGCAGTACTTC.

The CDR3 nucleotides are TGTGCCACCAGTGATTTGGATGAGCAGTTCTTC. Translated, it gives CATSDLDEQFF. The chain combines TRBV24-1 with TRBJ2-1; D not resolved. CDR3 length equals 11 residues. Looked up from germline, CDR1 is KGHDR and CDR2 is SFDVKD. V was shortened by 0 bases and J by 8 bases, with 1 base between the two germline ends.

As regards this clonotype: A much larger clone differs from this one at a single base, so this may be a read error. The V call is TRBV6-2 or TRBV6-3, the J call TRBJ2-2, with a possible D match to TRBD1 (5 bases). The germline CDR1 and CDR2 sequences are MNHEY and SVGEGT. The CDR3 spans 14 residues. Here the CDR3 DNA reads TGTGCCAGCAAGGGCAGGGCGGAGACCGTGGAGCTGTTTTTT. This sequence encodes CASKGRAETVELFF.

The chain couples TRBV11-2 to TRBJ2-7, with D maybe TRBD2 (6 bases). CDR1 is SGHAT, CDR2 FQNNGV, per germline. Trimming removed 1 base from V and 7 bases from J, with 14 bases in between. There are 14 residues in the CDR3. The CDR3 region is CASSLATGEPEQYF. In nucleotides, the CDR3 is TGTGCCAGCAGCTTAGCTACGGGGGAGCCTGAGCAGTACTTC.

This clonotype was observed a handful of times. In DNA form, the CDR3 reads TGTGCCAGCAGTGAACCTAGCGGACAAGAGACCCAGTACTTC. It codes for CASSEPSGQETQYF. This chain uses TRBV2 with TRBJ2-5, with 7 bases fitting TRBD2. CDR3 size: 14 residues. Germline loops: CDR1 SNHLY, CDR2 FYNNEI. The V and J ends lost 2 bases and 2 bases, in that order; junction bases with no gene match: 2.